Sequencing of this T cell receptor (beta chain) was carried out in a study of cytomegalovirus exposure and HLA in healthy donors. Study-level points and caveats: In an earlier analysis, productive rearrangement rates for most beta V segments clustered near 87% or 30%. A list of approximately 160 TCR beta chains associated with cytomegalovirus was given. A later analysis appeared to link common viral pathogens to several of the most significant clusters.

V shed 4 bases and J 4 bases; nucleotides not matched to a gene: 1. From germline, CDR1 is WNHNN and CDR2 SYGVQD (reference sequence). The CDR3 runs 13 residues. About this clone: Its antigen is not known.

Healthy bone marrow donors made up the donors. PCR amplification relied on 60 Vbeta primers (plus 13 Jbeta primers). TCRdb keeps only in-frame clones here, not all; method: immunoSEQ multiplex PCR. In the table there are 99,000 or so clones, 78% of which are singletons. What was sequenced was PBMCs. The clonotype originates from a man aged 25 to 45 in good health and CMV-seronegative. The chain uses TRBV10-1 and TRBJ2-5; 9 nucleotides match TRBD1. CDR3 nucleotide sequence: TGCGCCAGCAGTGGGGACAGGGTAGAGACCCAGTACTTC. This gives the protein CASSGDRVETQYF.